The next 23 T cell receptor beta chains were all read from a single sample in a study of cytomegalovirus exposure and HLA in healthy donors. PCR involved 60 Vbeta and 13 Jbeta primers. Sequencing used immunoSEQ multiplex PCR; TCRdb keeps in-frame clones, though not all of them. The data show around 260,000 clones, over 70% seen once. Sequenced sample: PBMCs. The receptors derive from a girl aged 2 to 10 in good health and CMV-seronegative.

In its sample, this clone was seen once. The rearrangement joins TRBV7-9 to TRBJ2-5, with D unresolved. The J call may be incorrect, as the DNA end agrees better with TRBJ2-7. Per the germline V gene, CDR1 is SEHNR and CDR2 is FQNEAQ (reference sequence). This CDR3 spans 11 amino acids. The CDR3 nucleotides read TGTGCCAGCAGTTTCTCCTACGAGCAGTACTTC. This codes for CASSFSYEQYF.

The rearrangement links TRBV28 to TRBJ1-5, with 8 bases fitting TRBD1. This CDR3 contains 16 residues. The germline gives CDR1 MDHEN, CDR2 SYDVKM. V lost 3 bases and J lost 7; bases outside the gene matches: 11. In nucleotides, the CDR3 is TGTGCCAGCAGTTTGGGGTCAGGGGGCGTCGGGCAGCCCCAGCATTTT. Its translation is CASSLGSGGVGQPQHF.

This clone was seen only once. The chain employs TRBV6-5 and TRBJ1-1; D is unresolved. CDR1 is MNHEY, CDR2 SVGAGI, per germline. Trimming removed 5 bases at V and 4 bases at J, with 17 bases between. CDR3 length equals 15 residues. The CDR3: CASSLSLGVSTEAFF. CDR3 coding DNA: TGTGCCAGCAGTCTTAGCCTCGGAGTGAGCACTGAAGCTTTCTTT.

This chain links TRBV5-4 with TRBJ2-7; perhaps TRBD2 as D (6 bases). The CDR3 has 14 amino acids. Looked up from germline, CDR1 is SGHNT and CDR2 is YYREEE (reference sequence). The V end lost 4 bases, the J end lost 1 base, and 12 bases lay between the germline ends. The CDR3 sequence is CASSPAGRSYEQYF. CDR3 DNA: TGTGCCAGCAGCCCAGCGGGCAGATCCTACGAGCAGTACTTC.

DNA of the CDR3: TGTGCCAGCAGCCAAACTCCGGGACTAGCGGGGGGGCAATCCTACAATGAGCAGTTCTTC. Its translation: CASSQTPGLAGGQSYNEQFF. The chain couples TRBV4-2 to TRBJ2-1, with 16 bases aligning to TRBD2. The ends lost 2 bases at V and 1 base at J; junction bases unmatched: 8. CDR1 is LGHNA, CDR2 YNFKEQ, per germline. The CDR3 runs to 20 residues.

This clone showed up just a few times. The genes are TRBV11-2 and TRBJ2-3; a weak D match, TRBD2 (6 bases). The length of the CDR3 is 17 residues. V lost 6 bases, J lost 6 bases, and 25 bases lay in between. Germline CDR1 is SGHAT and CDR2 is FQNNGV. DNA for the CDR3: TGTGCCAGCAGTGCGTTTCAAGGGCTAGCGTATAGTGATACGCAGTATTTT. Encoded protein: CASSAFQGLAYSDTQYF.

The chain combines TRBV5-5 with TRBJ1-1; D unresolved. Germline CDR1 is SGHKS and CDR2 is YYEKEE (reference sequence). The CDR3 length is 14 residues. V was trimmed by 1 base and J by 0 bases, leaving 7 bases between them. CDR3 amino acids: CASSLNGMNTEAFF. In nucleotides, the CDR3 is TGTGCCAGCAGCTTGAACGGGATGAACACTGAAGCTTTCTTT.

V is TRBV23-1 and J is TRBJ1-1; no clear D. TRBV23-1 is flagged as an ORF with uncertain function. Trimming shortened V by 3 bases and J by 8 bases, and 10 bases separated the two germline ends. The CDR3 is 12 amino acids. The CDR3 region is CASSQRFREAFF. The DNA of the CDR3 is TGCGCCAGCAGTCAGCGATTCCGGGAAGCTTTCTTT.

The V call is TRBV9, the J call TRBJ2-3; tentative D call: TRBD2 (6 bases). Germline CDR1 and CDR2: SGDLS and YYNGEE. Trimming removed 4 bases from V and 4 bases from J, with 19 bases in between. CDR3 length: 16 residues. The CDR3: CASSFRDSPRADTQYF. Here the CDR3 DNA reads TGTGCCAGCAGCTTCCGGGACTCCCCCCGCGCAGATACGCAGTATTTT.

The chain recombines TRBV10-2 with TRBJ1-1; TRBD1 is a possible D gene (5 bases). Deletions cut 8 bases from V and 2 bases from J, with 15 bases between. Germline CDR1 is WSHSY and CDR2 is SAAADI. This CDR3 contains 14 residues. The DNA of the CDR3 is TGCGCCAGCCAAAGGGCAGGGTTAAACACTGAAGCTTTCTTT. Amino acid sequence: CASQRAGLNTEAFF.

The chain uses TRBV4-2 and TRBJ1-4; the D gene is possibly TRBD1 (5 bases). The germline V gene encodes CDR1 LGHNA and CDR2 YNFKEQ. This CDR3 has 14 amino acids. Trimming pared 0 bases from V and 14 bases from J, leaving 16 bases between. CDR3 protein: CASSQEGRVVDLFF. CDR3 nucleotide sequence: TGTGCCAGCAGCCAAGAGGGCAGGGTTGTGGACCTGTTTTTT.

The rearrangement links TRBV27 to TRBJ1-5; TRBD1 matches 12 bases. The length of the CDR3 is 14 residues. Losses at the gene ends were 8 bases for V and 6 bases for J; bases not matched to a gene: 5. Germline V CDR1 and CDR2: MNHEY, SMNVEV (reference sequence). CDR3 residues: CASRGTGGGQPQHF. CDR3 nucleotide sequence: TGTGCCAGCCGAGGGACAGGGGGCGGTCAGCCCCAGCATTTT.

The chain has TRBV2 and TRBJ1-5, with 7 bases fitting TRBD1. Germline CDR1 reads SNHLY; CDR2 reads FYNNEI. Unmatched junction bases numbered 9, after V lost 2 bases and J lost 2 bases. The CDR3 sequence is 17 residues long. In DNA form, the CDR3 reads TGTGCCAGCAGTGAAAGGGACAGCCCAGCGGGCAATCAGCCCCAGCATTTT. This translates into CASSERDSPAGNQPQHF.

This sequence joins TRBV28 and TRBJ1-4, with D maybe TRBD1 (5 bases). CDR3 length equals 15 residues. Trimming cost V 6 bases and J 5 bases, with 16 bases left between them. From germline, CDR1 is MDHEN and CDR2 SYDVKM. The CDR3: CASSPTGRVNEKLFF. The CDR3 coding sequence is TGTGCCAGCAGCCCAACTGGCAGGGTGAATGAAAAACTGTTTTTT.

This clone turned up a few times. V and J are TRBV6-1 and TRBJ1-2; 12 bases match TRBD1. V lost 4 bases to trimming and J lost 0 bases; unmatched junction nucleotides: 6. This CDR3 region has 17 residues. Germline V lookup: CDR1 MNHNS, CDR2 SASEGT. Here the CDR3 reads CASSGGTGGHPNYGYTF. The DNA of the CDR3 is TGTGCCAGCAGTGGAGGGACAGGGGGCCACCCTAACTATGGCTACACCTTC.

Only one count was recorded for this clone. J is TRBJ2-3 and V is TRBV4-1; 9 bases fit TRBD2. After removal of 1 base from V and 2 bases from J, the junction contained 4 bases not matched to a gene. Germline assignment: CDR1 MGHRA and CDR2 YSYEKL. CDR3 size: 16 residues. The CDR3 nucleotides read TGCGCCAGCAGCCAAGTCGGCGGGGGGGCCACAGATACGCAGTATTTT. Translated, it gives CASSQVGGGATDTQYF.

The V call is TRBV28, the J call TRBJ2-3, with 8 bases that match TRBD2. The CDR3 totals 14 residues. The germline V gene has CDR1 MDHEN and CDR2 SYDVKM. Trimming cost V 8 bases and J 1 base; bases outside gene matches: 5. In DNA form, the CDR3 reads TGTGCCAGCGGATTGCGGGGGGGCACAGATACGCAGTATTTT. It translates to CASGLRGGTDTQYF.

This chain links TRBV27 with TRBJ2-7, with TRBD1 as a possible D gene (7 bases). Germline-derived CDR1 and CDR2 are MNHEY and SMNVEV (reference sequence). V lost 5 bases and J lost 12, with 41 bases in between. The CDR3 is made up of 20 amino acids. CDR3 amino acids: CASSPAPGTVKPKPNEGGYF. The CDR3 DNA reads as TGTGCCAGCAGTCCCGCCCCCGGGACAGTGAAACCCAAACCTAATGAGGGAGGGTACTTC.

The chain carries TRBV6-5 and TRBJ2-4; TRBD2 matches at 8 bases. Germline values: CDR1 MNHEY, CDR2 SVGAGI. The V gene end was trimmed by 7 bases and the J gene end by 1 base; junction bases not matched to a gene: 3. The CDR3 is 14 residues long. DNA for the CDR3: TGTGCCAGCACGGGGGGGCCGGCCAAAAACATTCAGTACTTC. The encoded protein is CASTGGPAKNIQYF.

Concerning this clone itself: An end of the junction does not agree with germline; a read error may underlie this. J is TRBJ2-1 and V is TRBV7-9; D unresolved. The CDR3 covers 16 residues. Germline CDR1 SEHNR, CDR2 FQNEAQ (reference sequence). DNA for the CDR3: TGTTCCAGCAGCTTAAAAGATGCGGATTCCTACAATGAGCAGTTCTTC. Encoded protein: CSSSLKDADSYNEQFF.

This clone was detected only a few times. The chain has TRBV27 and TRBJ2-7, with D perhaps TRBD2 (6 bases). V was trimmed by 3 bases and J by 5 bases, leaving 11 bases between them. CDR1 MNHEY and CDR2 SMNVEV come from the germline V gene (reference sequence). This CDR3 is built from 13 residues. CDR3 DNA sequence: TGTGCCAGCAGTTTCCTCGGGAGAGACGAGCAGTACTTC. Amino acid sequence: CASSFLGRDEQYF.

The chain has TRBV5-1 and TRBJ2-5; D may be TRBD2 (5 bases). The V and J ends lost 3 bases and 7 bases respectively, with 19 bases between them. Per germline, CDR1 SGHRS and CDR2 YFSETQ. The CDR3 runs to 15 residues. In nucleotides, the CDR3 is TGCGCCAGCAGCTCGAGATCGACATCCCGGGGGACCCAGTACTTC. Its protein is CASSSRSTSRGTQYF.

This clone was seen just once. The chain has TRBV28 and TRBJ1-5, with D perhaps TRBD1 (5 bases). This CDR3 comprises 15 residues. The V end lost 7 bases, the J end lost 5 bases, and 18 bases lay between the germline ends. From germline, CDR1 is MDHEN and CDR2 SYDVKM. The CDR3 sequence: CASTRRRGHHQPQHF. DNA of the CDR3: TGTGCCAGCACCCGGAGGAGGGGCCACCATCAGCCCCAGCATTTT.